This T cell receptor beta chain emerged from a study of shared clonotypes between healthy human individuals. Whole-study context: Plates per donor: three CD4 naive, three CD4 memory, two CD8 naive, one CD8 memory.

TCRdb's copy holds only in-frame clones and misses some; the assay was immunoSEQ multiplex PCR. The profile shows millions of clones, about 95% of them singletons. CD8 cells regarded as naive lacked CD45RO, were positively chosen for CCR7, and omitted terminally differentiated effector memory CD45RA+ cells. The CDR3 runs to 14 residues. CDR1 SGHTA and CDR2 FQGNSA come from the germline V gene. The V gene end was trimmed by 3 bases and the J gene end by 7 bases; junction bases not matched to a gene: 3. Sequencing used naive CD8+ T cells sorted from blood. The V call is TRBV7-2, the J call TRBJ1-6; 7 positions match TRBD1. This clonotype was sampled from a man aged 18 to 30 in good health. DNA for the CDR3: TGTGCCAGCAGCTTCGGGACAGCCAATTCACCCCTCCACTTT. Protein: CASSFGTANSPLHF.